Shown below are 27 T cell receptor beta chains from a single sample sequenced in a study of blood T cell repertoires in COVID-19. Libraries were prepared by immunoSEQ multiplex PCR; TCRdb keeps only in-frame clonotypes and omits some of them. Here the sample spans some 150,000 clones, roughly nine tenths being singletons. Sequencing was done on a sample of peripheral blood. The receptor set was obtained from a woman older than 75 in a cohort sampled during active or convalescent COVID-19.

The rearrangement joins TRBV2 to TRBJ2-2; 8 nucleotides line up with TRBD2. This CDR3 contains 14 residues. Germline assignment: CDR1 SNHLY and CDR2 FYNNEI. The V gene end was trimmed by 7 bases and the J gene end by 4 bases; junction bases not matched to a gene: 5. CDR3 in DNA: TGTGCCAGCAAACGGGGGGGCACCACCGGGGAGCTGTTTTTT. Protein product: CASKRGGTTGELFF.

A few counts support this clone. This chain uses TRBV15 with TRBJ1-4, with a weak D call TRBD1 (6 bases). V was pared by 3 bases and J by 5 bases, with 16 bases between. The germline gives CDR1 LNHNV, CDR2 YYDKDF (reference sequence). The CDR3 spans 16 residues. The CDR3 protein is CATSSGRQVGNEKLFF. CDR3 bases: TGTGCCACCAGCAGCGGTCGACAGGTCGGGAATGAAAAACTGTTTTTT.

This chain joins TRBV19 and TRBJ1-4; 10 bases are a match to TRBD1. The V gene end was trimmed by 4 bases and the J gene end by 7 bases; junction bases not matched to a gene: 6. Germline CDR1 reads LNHDA; CDR2 reads SQIVND (reference sequence). The CDR3 extends over 15 amino acids. The CDR3: CASSTVTGGGEKLFF. CDR3 nucleotide sequence: TGTGCCAGTAGTACCGTGACAGGGGGCGGTGAAAAACTGTTTTTT. The full variable domain, completed using reference TRBV19 and TRBJ1-4, is DGGITQSPKYLFRKEGQNVTLSCEQNLNHDAMYWYRQDPGQGLRLIYYSQIVNDFQKGDIAEGYSVSREKKESFPLTVTSAQKNPTAFYLCASSTVTGGGEKLFFGSGTQLSVL.

The chain combines TRBV5-1 with TRBJ1-1; no clear D. The CDR3 is 17 residues long. V lost 2 bases, J lost 4 bases, and 21 bases lay in between. In germline, CDR1 is SGHRS, CDR2 YFSETQ. The CDR3 reads CASSFSPRGGMGTEAFF. In DNA, the CDR3 is TGCGCCAGCAGCTTCTCCCCTCGGGGTGGGATGGGCACTGAAGCTTTCTTT. Drawing the rest from reference TRBV5-1 and TRBJ1-1, the complete variable domain is KAGVTQTPRYLIKTRGQQVTLSCSPISGHRSVSWYQQTPGQGLQFLFEYFSETQRNKGNFPGRFSGRQFSNSRSEMNVSTLELGDSALYLCASSFSPRGGMGTEAFFGQGTRLTVV.

This clone occurred once. Sequence at one end of the junction differs from germline and may be a read error. This chain joins TRBV11-2 and TRBJ1-2; no firm D call. There are 13 residues in the CDR3. Per the germline V gene, CDR1 is SGHAT and CDR2 is FQNNGV. The CDR3 reads CASSPPGRVFYSF. CDR3 nucleotide sequence: TGTGCCAGCAGCCCCCCGGGGAGGGTCTTTTATTCCTTC.

The chain employs TRBV27 and TRBJ2-3; 9 nucleotides line up with TRBD1. The V segment lost 6 bases and the J segment 7 bases; nucleotides outside the gene matches: 8. CDR1 and CDR2 (germline): MNHEY, SMNVEV (reference sequence). The CDR3 extends over 14 amino acids. The CDR3 sequence is CASSRTGDLNTQYF. CDR3 nucleotide sequence: TGTGCCAGCAGCAGGACAGGGGATCTCAATACGCAGTATTTT.

The rearrangement links TRBV30 to TRBJ1-5, with D tentatively TRBD1 (5 bases). Trimming took 3 bases from V and 0 from J, leaving 15 bases between them. This CDR3 contains 16 residues. Germline loops: CDR1 GTSNPN, CDR2 SVGIG (reference sequence). The CDR3: CAWSSRTWYSNQPQHF. The CDR3 DNA follows: TGTGCCTGGAGCTCACGGACATGGTATAGCAATCAGCCCCAGCATTTT.

A few counts support this clone. In nucleotides, the CDR3 is TGTGCCAGCAGCTTAGGGACAGGGCAAGGCTACGAGCAGTACTTC. This encodes CASSLGTGQGYEQYF. This chain links TRBV11-2 with TRBJ2-7; 8 bases line up with TRBD1. The V gene's germline CDR1 is SGHAT and CDR2 FQNNGV. The junction had 5 bases not matched to a gene; V was cut back by 1 base and J by 3 bases. The CDR3 has 15 residues.

The chain carries TRBV7-9 and TRBJ2-7; 10 bases match TRBD2. Per germline, CDR1 SEHNR and CDR2 FQNEAQ (reference sequence). The CDR3 contains 15 residues. The trim removed 0 bases at V and 3 bases at J, leaving 2 bases unmatched. In DNA, the CDR3 is TGTGCCAGCAGCTTAGCGTTAGCGGGGGGCTACGAGCAGTACTTC. The encoded protein is CASSLALAGGYEQYF.

This CDR3 is CARGQGGQPQHF. Written as DNA, the CDR3 is TGTGCCAGGGGACAGGGCGGCCAGCCCCAGCATTTT. This chain connects TRBV28 to TRBJ1-5; TRBD1 matches 9 bases. Germline V CDR1 and CDR2: MDHEN, SYDVKM. This CDR3 region has 12 residues. Germline trimming cut 9 bases from V and 7 bases from J; bases unmatched to any gene: 4.

The CDR3 DNA follows: TGTGCCAGCAGCCAGTTCCAGTACTCTGGAAACACCATATATTTT. This codes for CASSQFQYSGNTIYF. The rearrangement uses TRBV3-1 (or the pseudogene TRBV3-2) and TRBJ1-3; no firm D call. Germline V CDR1 and CDR2: LGHDT, YNNKEL (reference sequence). Trimming cost V 3 bases and J 0 bases, with 9 bases left between them. The CDR3 has 15 amino acids.

The genes are TRBV27 and TRBJ2-5, with D tentatively TRBD2 (5 bases). V dropped 1 base and J dropped 7 bases, with 7 bases sitting between them. The germline gives CDR1 MNHEY, CDR2 SMNVEV (reference sequence). This CDR3 is 12 amino acids long. The CDR3 nucleotides read TGTGCCAGCAGTTTATATGGAGGGACCCAGTACTTC. Its protein product is CASSLYGGTQYF.

The chain links TRBV29-1 to TRBJ2-4; 13 bases are shared with TRBD2. The CDR3 is made up of 16 amino acids. The germline V gene encodes CDR1 SQVTM and CDR2 ANQGSEA. The trim removed 4 bases at V and 1 base at J, leaving 4 bases unmatched. The CDR3: CSVGGLAGLAKNIQYF. The CDR3 DNA is TGCAGCGTTGGGGGACTAGCGGGATTGGCCAAAAACATTCAGTACTTC.

The chain joins TRBV27 to TRBJ1-6; 11 bases align to TRBD1. This CDR3 has 17 amino acids. V was pared by 5 bases and J by 4 bases, with 7 bases of the junction left unmatched. In germline, CDR1 is MNHEY, CDR2 SMNVEV (reference sequence). The CDR3 DNA reads TGTGCCAGCAGTCCCATGGACAGGGGGCTTTATAATTCACCCCTCCACTTT. Protein product: CASSPMDRGLYNSPLHF.

This clone came up once. The chain recombines TRBV23-1 with TRBJ1-4; 9 nucleotides match TRBD1. TRBV23-1 is marked as an open reading frame, function uncertain. The CDR3 is made up of 15 amino acids. Trimming removed 4 bases from V and 8 bases from J; junction bases left unmatched: 8. The CDR3 loop is CASSLTDRGIEKLFF. CDR3 DNA sequence: TGCGCCAGCAGTCTTACAGACAGGGGGATCGAAAAACTGTTTTTT.

The V gene is TRBV9, the J gene TRBJ2-1; tentatively, D is TRBD2 (5 bases). The germline CDR1 and CDR2 sequences are SGDLS and YYNGEE. V was pared by 0 bases and J by 6 bases, with 7 bases between. The CDR3 totals 13 residues. CDR3 amino acids: CASSVAGINEQFF. CDR3 coding DNA: TGTGCCAGCAGCGTAGCCGGGATCAATGAGCAGTTCTTC.

The chain's CDR3 is CASSSRSPHRDRVGETEAFF. The CDR3 region has the DNA TGTGCCAGCAGTTCCCGTTCCCCCCACCGGGACAGGGTAGGGGAGACTGAAGCTTTCTTT. The J gene is TRBJ1-1, the V gene TRBV28; 9 bases are a match to TRBD1. The germline V gene has CDR1 MDHEN and CDR2 SYDVKM. The CDR3 totals 20 residues. The trim removed 4 bases at V and 5 bases at J, leaving 23 bases unmatched.

V is TRBV7-8 and J is TRBJ2-5; 9 nucleotides agree with TRBD1. V shed 0 bases, J shed 4 bases, and the junction held 3 bases outside the gene matches. Germline V gives CDR1 SGHVS, CDR2 FQNEAQ. This CDR3 has 15 amino acids. CDR3 in amino acids: CASSLAGTGRETQYF. The CDR3, as DNA: TGTGCCAGCAGCTTAGCCGGGACAGGGAGAGAGACCCAGTACTTC.

This sequence joins TRBV29-1 and TRBJ2-2; 9 bases fit TRBD1. The CDR3 consists of 15 residues. The germline gives CDR1 SQVTM, CDR2 ANQGSEA. After removal of 5 bases from V and 8 bases from J, the junction contained 12 bases not matched to a gene. Here the CDR3 reads CSVKSPGQGSGELFF. CDR3 nucleotide sequence: TGCAGCGTTAAAAGTCCGGGACAGGGATCAGGGGAGCTGTTTTTT.

The chain joins TRBV29-1 to TRBJ1-2, with D possibly matching TRBD1 (5 bases). The germline V gene encodes CDR1 SQVTM and CDR2 ANQGSEA. This CDR3 has 13 amino acids. V lost 1 base and J lost 5, with 11 bases in between. CDR3 bases: TGCAGCGTTGAAGGCTTGGGGCGATATGGCTACACCTTC. This sequence encodes CSVEGLGRYGYTF.

V and J are TRBV6-5 and TRBJ2-7; a weak D match, TRBD2 (5 bases). Germline CDR1 is MNHEY and CDR2 is SVGAGI. The CDR3 length is 13 residues. V lost 6 bases to trimming and J lost 1 base, with 10 bases between them. CDR3 sequence (DNA): TGTGCCAGCAGCGAGAGCGGATCCTACGAGCAGTACGTC. It codes for CASSESGSYEQYV.

The rearrangement links TRBV5-1 to TRBJ1-2, with TRBD1 matching 7 bases. Germline V CDR1 and CDR2: SGHRS, YFSETQ. The CDR3 contains 14 residues. The V segment lost 2 bases and the J segment 6 bases; nucleotides outside the gene matches: 7. The CDR3 nucleotides read TGCGCCAGCAGCTTTATAACAGGGGAGAATGGCTACACCTTC. It encodes CASSFITGENGYTF.

V usage is TRBV19 and J usage is TRBJ1-4, with a weak D call TRBD1 (5 bases). This CDR3 spans 13 amino acids. CDR1 LNHDA and CDR2 SQIVND come from the germline V gene (reference sequence). Trimming shortened V by 10 bases and J by 6 bases, and 15 bases separated the two germline ends. CDR3 in DNA: TGTGCCACTAAAGGGACTCCGGATGAAAAACTGTTTTTT. This sequence encodes CATKGTPDEKLFF.

This clone was picked up one time. V usage is TRBV18 and J usage is TRBJ1-1; 7 bases match TRBD1. With V trimmed by 2 bases and J by 0 bases, 6 bases remained unmatched. This CDR3 is built from 16 residues. Germline loops: CDR1 KGHSH, CDR2 LQKENI. CDR3 DNA sequence: TGTGCCAGCTCACCAGCCGCAGGGGGTTTGAACACTGAAGCTTTCTTT. The encoded protein is CASSPAAGGLNTEAFF. Full variable domain (remainder filled in from reference TRBV18 and TRBJ1-1): NAGVMQNPRHLVRRRGQEARLRCSPMKGHSHVYWYRQLPEEGLKFMVYLQKENIIDESGMPKERFSAEFPKEGPSILRIQQVVRGDSAAYFCASSPAAGGLNTEAFFGQGTRLTVV.

This chain connects TRBV5-1 to TRBJ2-7; tentatively, D is TRBD1 (5 bases). Between the trimmed V and J ends, which lost 0 bases and 2 bases, there was a span of 9 bases. The CDR3 sequence is 14 residues long. Germline assignment: CDR1 SGHRS and CDR2 YFSETQ. The DNA for the CDR3 is TGCGCCAGCAGCTTGGAAGGGGCGGCCTACGAGCAGTACGTC. Its translation is CASSLEGAAYEQYV.

The chain combines TRBV30 with TRBJ2-1; D is perhaps TRBD2 (5 bases). The CDR3 is made up of 14 amino acids. Germline lookup yields CDR1 GTSNPN and CDR2 SVGIG (reference sequence). Trimming cost V 0 bases and J 3 bases, with 9 bases left between them. CDR3 bases: TGTGCCTGGAGTGTACAGAGGGTCTACAATGAGCAGTTCTTC. Translating gives CAWSVQRVYNEQFF.

Here the CDR3 reads CASTFSGTTYGTSPLHF. The CDR3 DNA reads TGCGCCAGCACCTTCTCTGGGACCACCTATGGGACATCACCCCTCCACTTT. V is TRBV5-1 and J is TRBJ1-6; D might be TRBD1 (6 bases). The CDR3 is 17 residues long. The germline V gene has CDR1 SGHRS and CDR2 YFSETQ. Between the trimmed V and J ends, which lost 6 bases and 10 bases, there was a span of 26 bases. The variable domain in full, with the rest retrieved from reference TRBV5-1 and TRBJ1-6, is KAGVTQTPRYLIKTRGQQVTLSCSPISGHRSVSWYQQTPGQGLQFLFEYFSETQRNKGNFPGRFSGRQFSNSRSEMNVSTLELGDSALYLCASTFSGTTYGTSPLHFGNGTRLTVT.